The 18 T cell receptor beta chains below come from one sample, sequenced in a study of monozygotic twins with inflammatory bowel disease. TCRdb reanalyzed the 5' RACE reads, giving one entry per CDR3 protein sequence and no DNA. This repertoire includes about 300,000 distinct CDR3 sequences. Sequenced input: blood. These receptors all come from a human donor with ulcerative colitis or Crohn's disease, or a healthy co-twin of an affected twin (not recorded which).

The CDR3 loop reads CASSLDYGHSGANVLTF. V and J are TRBV5-6 and TRBJ2-6; the D call of TRBD1 rests on TCRdb alone, since no DNA is present to check it. The CDR3 is 17 amino acids. CDR1 SGHDT and CDR2 YYEEEE come from the germline V gene.

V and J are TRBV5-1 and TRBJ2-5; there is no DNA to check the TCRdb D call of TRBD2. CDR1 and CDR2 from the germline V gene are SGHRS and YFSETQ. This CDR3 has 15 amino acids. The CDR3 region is CASSLSVAGQETQYF.

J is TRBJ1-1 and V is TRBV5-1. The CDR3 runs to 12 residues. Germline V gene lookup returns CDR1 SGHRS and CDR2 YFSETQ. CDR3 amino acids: CASSQQNTEAFF.

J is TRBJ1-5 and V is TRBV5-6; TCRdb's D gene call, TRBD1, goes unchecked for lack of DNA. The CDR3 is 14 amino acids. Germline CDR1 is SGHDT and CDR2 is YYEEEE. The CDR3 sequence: CASSFSAGVQPQHF. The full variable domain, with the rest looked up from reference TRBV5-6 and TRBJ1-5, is DAGVTQSPTHLIKTRGQQVTLRCSPKSGHDTVSWYQQALGQGPQFIFQYYEEEERQRGNFPDRFSGHQFPNYSSELNVNALLLGDSALYLCASSFSAGVQPQHFGDGTRLSIL.

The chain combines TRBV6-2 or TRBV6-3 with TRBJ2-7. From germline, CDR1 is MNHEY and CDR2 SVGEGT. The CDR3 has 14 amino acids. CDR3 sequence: CASSYHSKSYEQYF.

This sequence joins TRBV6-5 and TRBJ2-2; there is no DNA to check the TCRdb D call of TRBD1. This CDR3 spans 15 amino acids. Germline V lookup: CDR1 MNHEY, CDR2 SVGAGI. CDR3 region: CASSFQRGGTGELFF.

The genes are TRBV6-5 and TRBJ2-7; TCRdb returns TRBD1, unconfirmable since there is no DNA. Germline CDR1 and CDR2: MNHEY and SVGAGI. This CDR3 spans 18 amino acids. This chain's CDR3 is CASSYQSRGTLYPYEQYF.

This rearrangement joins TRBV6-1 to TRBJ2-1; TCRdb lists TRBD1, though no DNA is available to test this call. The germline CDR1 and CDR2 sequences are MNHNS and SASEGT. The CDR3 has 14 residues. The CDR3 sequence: CASSSSGGVYEQFF.

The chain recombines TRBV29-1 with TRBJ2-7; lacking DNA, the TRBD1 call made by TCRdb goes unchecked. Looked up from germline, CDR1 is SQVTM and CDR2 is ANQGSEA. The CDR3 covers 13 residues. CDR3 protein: CSITGTGDYEQYF.

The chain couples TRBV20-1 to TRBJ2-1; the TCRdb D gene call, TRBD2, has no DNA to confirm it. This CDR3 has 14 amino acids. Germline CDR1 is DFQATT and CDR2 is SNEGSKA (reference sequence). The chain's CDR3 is CSARSGGARNEQFF.

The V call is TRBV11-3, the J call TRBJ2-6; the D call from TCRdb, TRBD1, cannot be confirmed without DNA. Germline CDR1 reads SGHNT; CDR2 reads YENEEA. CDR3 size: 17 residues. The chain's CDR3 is CASSSRDSSSGANVLTF.

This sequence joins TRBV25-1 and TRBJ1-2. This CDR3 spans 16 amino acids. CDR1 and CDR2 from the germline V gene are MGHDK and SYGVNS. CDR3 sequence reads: CASSERPLSRQGGYTF.

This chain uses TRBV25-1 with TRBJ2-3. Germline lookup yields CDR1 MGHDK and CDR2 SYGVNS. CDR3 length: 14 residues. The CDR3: CASRDSKYTDTQYF.

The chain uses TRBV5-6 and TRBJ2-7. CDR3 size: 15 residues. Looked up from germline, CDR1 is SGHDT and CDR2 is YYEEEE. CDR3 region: CASSLLPATTSEQYF.

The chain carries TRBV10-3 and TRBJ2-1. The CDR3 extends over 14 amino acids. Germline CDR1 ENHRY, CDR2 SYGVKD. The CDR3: CAISESSSGHEQFF.

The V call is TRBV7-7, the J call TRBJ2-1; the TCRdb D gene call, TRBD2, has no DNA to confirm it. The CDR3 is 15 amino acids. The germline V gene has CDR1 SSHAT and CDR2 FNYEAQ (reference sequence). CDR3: CASSTGTSRWAEQFF. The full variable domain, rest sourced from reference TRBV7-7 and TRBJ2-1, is GAGVSQSPRYKVTKRGQDVTLRCDPISSHATLYWYQQALGQGPEFLTYFNYEAQPDKSGLPSDRFSAERPEGSISTLTIQRTEQRDSAMYRCASSTGTSRWAEQFFGPGTRLTVL.

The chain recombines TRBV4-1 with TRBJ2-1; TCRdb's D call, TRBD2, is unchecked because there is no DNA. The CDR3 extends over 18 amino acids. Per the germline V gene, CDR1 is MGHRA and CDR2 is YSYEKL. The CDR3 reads CASSQDRSLRPEGNEQFF.

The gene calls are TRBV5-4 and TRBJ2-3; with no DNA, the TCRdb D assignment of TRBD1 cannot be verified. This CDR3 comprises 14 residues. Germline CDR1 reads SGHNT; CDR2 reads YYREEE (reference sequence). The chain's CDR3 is CASSYRTGPYTQYF.